These 12 T cell receptor beta chains came from one sample sequenced in a study of blood T cell repertoires in COVID-19. Sequenced by immunoSEQ multiplex PCR; TCRdb stores in-frame clones only, minus some. The sample records about 160,000 clones, roughly 90% being singletons. The sequencing sample was made of peripheral blood. All receptors come from a woman aged 60-75 years with active or convalescent COVID-19.

V usage is TRBV19 and J usage is TRBJ2-4; 11 bases match TRBD1. Trimming at V came to 4 bases and at J to 8 bases, leaving 13 bases not matched to a gene. Germline V gene data show CDR1 as LNHDA and CDR2 as SQIVND (reference sequence). The CDR3 has 17 residues. The CDR3 protein is CASSKLGEGQGVDIQYF. The CDR3 bases are TGTGCCAGTAGTAAATTAGGGGAGGGACAGGGGGTGGACATTCAGTACTTC.

V usage is TRBV2 and J usage is TRBJ1-1, with D possibly TRBD1 on 6 matching bases. The ends were cut back, 7 bases at V and 1 base at J, with 10 bases in the middle. The CDR3 runs 13 residues. Germline CDR1 is SNHLY and CDR2 is FYNNEI. CDR3 sequence: CASKLGGNTEAFF. CDR3 bases: TGTGCCAGCAAGCTAGGGGGGAACACTGAAGCTTTCTTT.

Written as DNA, the CDR3 is TGCAGTGGGCAGGCGAATGAAAAACTGTTTTTT. It yields the protein CSGQANEKLFF. The chain combines TRBV20-1 with TRBJ1-4; D is unclear. This CDR3 comprises 11 residues. Germline values: CDR1 DFQATT, CDR2 SNEGSKA (reference sequence). Between the trimmed V and J ends, which lost 7 bases and 5 bases, there was a span of 8 bases.

V usage is TRBV3-1 (or the pseudogene TRBV3-2) and J usage is TRBJ2-2; TRBD2 matches at 14 bases. Trimming removed 4 bases from V and 6 bases from J; junction bases left unmatched: 7. CDR3 length equals 17 residues. Germline lookup yields CDR1 LGHDT and CDR2 YNNKEL (reference sequence). CDR3 sequence: CASSPGLAGGQAGELFF. The CDR3 DNA is TGTGCCAGCAGCCCCGGACTAGCGGGGGGTCAGGCCGGGGAGCTGTTTTTT.

CDR3 nucleotides: TGCGCCAGCAGTGAGTCGAACGGGGCTGAAGCTTTCTTT. Protein sequence: CASSESNGAEAFF. The chain uses TRBV10-1 and TRBJ1-1; D remains unclear. V lost 0 bases, J lost 6 bases, and 8 bases lay in between. The CDR3 is 13 amino acids. CDR1 is WNHNN and CDR2 is SYGVQD in the germline V gene (reference sequence).

This clone was observed a few times. The chain joins TRBV6-1 to TRBJ2-3; possibly TRBD1 for D (6 bases). V was cut by 0 bases and J by 4 bases, with 14 bases left in between. The CDR3 contains 16 residues. Germline loops: CDR1 MNHNS, CDR2 SASEGT. This CDR3 is CASSEAKGRTADTQYF. The CDR3 bases are TGTGCCAGCAGTGAAGCGAAAGGGCGGACAGCAGATACGCAGTATTTT.

The CDR3, as DNA: TGTGCCAGCAGCCACAGGGGGCCGGATTGGACCGGGGAGCTGTTTTTT. It encodes CASSHRGPDWTGELFF. The chain joins TRBV11-2 to TRBJ2-2; 9 bases line up with TRBD1. The V and J ends lost 5 bases and 5 bases, in that order; junction bases with no gene match: 9. CDR3 length: 16 amino acids. Germline CDR1 is SGHAT and CDR2 is FQNNGV.

The V call is TRBV18, the J call TRBJ2-6, with D perhaps matching TRBD2 (5 bases). Germline V CDR1 and CDR2: KGHSH, LQKENI. Trimming left V 8 bases short and J 0 bases short, with 8 bases between. This CDR3 comprises 14 residues. CDR3 in amino acids: CASTRGSGANVLTF. In DNA, the CDR3 is TGTGCCAGCACCCGGGGCTCTGGGGCCAACGTCCTGACTTTC.

This chain connects TRBV9 to TRBJ1-3; D might be TRBD1 (5 bases). The V and J ends lost 1 base and 2 bases respectively, with 10 bases between them. Germline-derived CDR1 and CDR2 are SGDLS and YYNGEE. The CDR3 is 15 residues long. The CDR3 is CASSVLGEAGNTIYF. CDR3 DNA sequence: TGTGCCAGCAGCGTATTGGGGGAGGCTGGAAACACCATATATTTT. Combining the CDR3 with reference TRBV9 and TRBJ1-3 gives the whole variable domain DSGVTQTPKHLITATGQRVTLRCSPRSGDLSVYWYQQSLDQGLQFLIQYYNGEERAKGNILERFSAQQFPDLHSELNLSSLELGDSALYFCASSVLGEAGNTIYFGEGSWLTVV.

DNA of the CDR3: TGTGCCAGCAGCCAAGATCTACGGGGGGATACGCAGTATTTT. Amino acid sequence: CASSQDLRGDTQYF. The genes are TRBV4-2 and TRBJ2-3; tentative D call: TRBD2 (6 bases). CDR3 length equals 14 residues. Trimming stripped 0 bases from V and 6 bases from J, with 10 bases between. CDR1 is LGHNA and CDR2 is YNFKEQ in the germline V gene.

The rearrangement uses TRBV5-1 and TRBJ1-4; a weak D match, TRBD1 (5 bases). V lost 4 bases and J 8 bases, leaving 18 bases between the germline ends. CDR1 and CDR2 from the germline V gene are SGHRS and YFSETQ. The CDR3 has 15 amino acids. The CDR3 DNA follows: TGCGCCAGCAGCACAGGACAACCGAAAACGGAAAAACTGTTTTTT. Translation: CASSTGQPKTEKLFF.

V is TRBV19 and J is TRBJ2-3, with D maybe TRBD2 (6 bases). CDR3 length: 13 residues. The V gene lost 2 bases and the J gene lost 4 bases, with 7 bases spanning the gap. The germline gives CDR1 LNHDA, CDR2 SQIVND (reference sequence). In DNA, the CDR3 is TGTGCCAGTAGTATAACTAGCCCAGATACGCAGTATTTT. Its translation: CASSITSPDTQYF.